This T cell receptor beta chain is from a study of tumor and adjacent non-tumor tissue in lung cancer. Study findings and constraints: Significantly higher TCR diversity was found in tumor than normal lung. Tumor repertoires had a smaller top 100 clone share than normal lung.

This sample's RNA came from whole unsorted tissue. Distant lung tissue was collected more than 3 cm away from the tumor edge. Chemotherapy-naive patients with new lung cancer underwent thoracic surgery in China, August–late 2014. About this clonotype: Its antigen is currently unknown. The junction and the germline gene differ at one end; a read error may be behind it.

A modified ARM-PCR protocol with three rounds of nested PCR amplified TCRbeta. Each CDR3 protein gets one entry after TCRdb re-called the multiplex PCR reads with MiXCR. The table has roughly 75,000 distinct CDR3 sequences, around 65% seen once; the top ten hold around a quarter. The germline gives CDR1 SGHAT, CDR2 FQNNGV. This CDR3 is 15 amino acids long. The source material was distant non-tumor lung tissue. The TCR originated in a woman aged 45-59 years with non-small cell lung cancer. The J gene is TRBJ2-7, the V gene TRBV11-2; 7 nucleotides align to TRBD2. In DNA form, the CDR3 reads TGTGCCAGCAGCCATCGGGCTAGCGGTTCCTACGGGCAGTACTTC. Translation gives CASSHRASGSYGQYF.